This TCR beta chain was captured in a study of blood T cell repertoires in COVID-19. For the study at large: Researchers got acute and convalescent COVID-19 samples from the United States, Italy and Spain. Nucleic acid was either cDNA or gDNA, and it came from T cells, B-cell-depleted T cells, or PBMCs.

Authors' processing steps: Amplified reference gene primers provided the basis for estimating nucleated cell counts. Only in-frame clones appear in the TCRdb table, and some are missing; sequencing was by immunoSEQ multiplex PCR. V, J and clone size were drawn from that table, and D and trimming were deduced from the DNA. This table holds about 270,000 clones, roughly 86% found once. V shed 5 bases and J shed 3 bases, with 7 bases lying between them. The germline V gene encodes CDR1 KGHDR and CDR2 SFDVKD. This CDR3 has 12 residues. The rearrangement joins TRBV24-1 to TRBJ2-7, with D unresolved. The receptor's source is a woman aged 55-75 years who had recovered from COVID-19. Material: peripheral blood. CDR3 nucleotide sequence: TGTGCCACCAGTGTGGTCGGCTACGAGCAGTACTTC. Translated, it gives CATSVVGYEQYF.